This T cell receptor beta chain came from a study of neurological immune-mediated disorders. Broader study findings: Private repertoires in all groups were suggested, as expanded clones shared no CDR3 amino acid sequences across subjects.

Time point here: technical triplicate 1. This clonotype was detected many times. Its antigen is currently unknown. A single record per CDR3 protein comes from TCRdb applying MiXCR to the 5' RACE reads. The table records roughly 25,000 distinct CDR3 sequences, 13% of them present only once. The CDR3 totals 13 residues. Germline CDR1 and CDR2: SNHLY and FYNNEI. Trimming shortened V by 5 bases and J by 5 bases, and 10 bases separated the two germline ends. The sequenced material came from CD4+ T cells from blood. The chain is built from TRBV2 and TRBJ2-1; D gene unclear. This sequence was found in a female donor with HTLV-1-associated myelopathy (HAM/TSP). The CDR3 DNA reads TGTGCCAGCAGTCTCAACTGGGACAATGAGCAGTTCTTC. Its protein product is CASSLNWDNEQFF.